Included here is one TCR beta chain sequence, with context. The record originates from a study of cytomegalovirus exposure and HLA in healthy donors. The PCR ran on 60 Vbeta and 13 Jbeta primers. The assay was immunoSEQ multiplex PCR, and TCRdb's table has in-frame clones only and misses some. Of roughly 160,000 clones listed, 70% to 85% are singletons. Trimming took 7 bases from V and 2 from J, leaving 13 bases between them. CDR3 length: 14 amino acids. Germline V gene data show CDR1 as SNHLY and CDR2 as FYNNEI. This clonotype was sampled from a man aged 40-50 years in good health and CMV-seronegative. The sample consisted of PBMCs. The V and J genes are TRBV2 and TRBJ2-3; a weak D match, TRBD2 (5 bases). The CDR3 here is CASKAGVVTDTQYF. The CDR3 bases are TGTGCCAGCAAGGCGGGTGTAGTCACAGATACGCAGTATTTT.